Listed here is a single T cell receptor (beta chain). This sample was taken from a study of cytomegalovirus exposure and HLA in healthy donors. The germline V gene encodes CDR1 MNHEY and CDR2 SMNVEV (reference sequence). The junction had 11 bases not matched to a gene; V was cut back by 3 bases and J by 3 bases. This CDR3 contains 20 residues. Donors were nominally healthy when sampled, though unrecorded immune exposures were likely. Primers included in the PCR were 60 Vbeta and 13 Jbeta primers. Sequenced by immunoSEQ multiplex PCR; TCRdb stores in-frame clones only, minus some. The table has approximately 120,000 clones, around 80% seen once.

The sequenced material came from PBMCs. The rearrangement uses TRBV27 and TRBJ2-6; 13 positions agree with TRBD2. This sequence originates from a woman aged 25 to 39 in good health and CMV-seronegative. As DNA, the CDR3 is TGTGCCAGCAGTTTCCGAGCTCCGGGACTAGCGGGATTTGGGGCCAACGTCCTGACTTTC. Translating gives CASSFRAPGLAGFGANVLTF.